This entry lists 7 T cell receptor beta chains sequenced from one sample in a study of human T cells and chemical hapten exposure (dated by TCRdb to about 2021). Taken with the paper, the label for time point translates to: patch test 2, 6 weeks after DPC sensitization. The meaning of the sample's treatment or condition label: therapeutic diphenylcyclopropenone sensitization with weekly scalp DPC. The library was built by means of RACE. Reads for this sample came from a NextSeq 500. The raw public reads went through TCRdb reprocessing: fastp at Q25, MiXCR clone calling, in-frame beta chains kept. Every entry covers one CDR3 protein and lists the most common genes and DNA from its rows. Recorded for this sample are about 400,000 distinct CDR3 sequences; about 6% of them occurred a single time. 4.5% to 6% of the sample lies in the top ten. The sample here was whole blood, taken in connection with sensitization to the hapten diphenylcyclopropenone (DPC). These receptor sequences come from a woman aged 18-29 years with alopecia areata. Some clones in this sample may be carry-over from other donors' samples.

This clonotype was seen a handful of times. The chain combines TRBV9 with TRBJ1-1; D not certain. Trimming removed 0 bases from V and 3 bases from J, with 9 bases in between. This CDR3 contains 14 residues. Germline V gene sequence: CDR1 SGDLS, CDR2 YYNGEE. The CDR3 region is CASSVVDRDTEAFF. CDR3 DNA sequence: TGTGCCAGCAGCGTAGTAGATAGGGACACTGAAGCTTTCTTT. The whole variable domain, remainder taken from reference TRBV9 and TRBJ1-1, is DSGVTQTPKHLITATGQRVTLRCSPRSGDLSVYWYQQSLDQGLQFLIQYYNGEERAKGNILERFSAQQFPDLHSELNLSSLELGDSALYFCASSVVDRDTEAFFGQGTRLTVV.

There are many counts of this clonotype. The rearrangement joins TRBV5-1 to TRBJ1-1; TRBD1 aligns across 7 bases. The V and J ends lost 5 bases and 2 bases, in that order; junction bases with no gene match: 6. Per germline, CDR1 SGHRS and CDR2 YFSETQ. The CDR3 has 14 amino acids. CDR3 nucleotides: TGCGCCAGCAGATCGGGACAGACAAACACTGAAGCTTTCTTT. This translates into CASRSGQTNTEAFF.

The chain uses TRBV12-3 or TRBV12-4 and TRBJ2-5; D is possibly TRBD1 or TRBD2 (5 bases each). CDR3 length: 14 residues. V dropped 7 bases and J dropped 3 bases, with 15 bases sitting between them. For the CDR3, the DNA is TGTGCCAGCACCTGGGGGACGCCGGAAGAGACCCAGTACTTC. Residues: CASTWGTPEETQYF.

This clonotype was observed many times. The gene calls are TRBV29-1 and TRBJ1-4, with 8 positions matching TRBD1. CDR3 size: 13 residues. Germline loops: CDR1 SQVTM, CDR2 ANQGSEA. The V and J ends lost 7 bases and 8 bases, in that order; junction bases with no gene match: 9. This CDR3 is CSATGGKGEKLFF. In DNA, the CDR3 is TGCAGCGCAACAGGGGGGAAGGGGGAAAAACTGTTTTTT.

This clonotype came up many times. The chain employs TRBV6-2 or TRBV6-3 and TRBJ1-2; D gene uncertain. Germline V gene lookup returns CDR1 MNHEY and CDR2 SVGEGT. Between the trimmed V and J ends, which lost 5 bases and 7 bases, there was a span of 8 bases. There are 11 residues in the CDR3. CDR3 protein: CASSHGGGYTF. The CDR3 coding sequence is TGTGCCAGCAGTCACGGCGGTGGCTACACCTTC.

This clonotype has a count of ten or more. This chain links TRBV4-3 with TRBJ2-3; D possibly corresponds to TRBD2 (6 bases). From germline, CDR1 is LGHNA and CDR2 YSLEER. V dropped 0 bases and J dropped 6 bases, with 19 bases sitting between them. CDR3 length: 17 amino acids. The CDR3 nucleotides read TGCGCCAGCAGCCAAGAGGGTTCGCCTAGCGTATCGGATACGCAGTATTTT. As protein: CASSQEGSPSVSDTQYF.

This clonotype was detected many times. This chain uses TRBV4-1 with TRBJ1-1, with 7 bases matching TRBD1. The V gene's germline CDR1 is MGHRA and CDR2 YSYEKL. CDR3 length equals 15 residues. V lost 4 bases, J lost 1 base, and 6 bases stayed unmatched. For the CDR3, the DNA is TGCGCCAGCAGCCTATCAGACAGGGCGAACACTGAAGCTTTCTTT. Its protein is CASSLSDRANTEAFF.